Listed below are T cell receptor beta chains from one sample, sequenced in a study of blood T cell repertoires in COVID-19. The repertoire was sequenced with immunoSEQ multiplex PCR; TCRdb's copy has only in-frame clones and lacks some. The repertoire has a few hundred thousand clones, roughly 90% of them found once; the top ten carry about 7%. The material sequenced was peripheral blood. These receptors all stem from a woman between 25 and 40 years old with COVID-19, enrolled during active disease. Each CDR3 is given with its conserved first and last residue. Each record gives: clone size, J gene, D gene, V gene, CDR3 protein, CDR3 DNA. The D gene is left open where the match is weak. Clone size is given for some rows only: seen once, a few or many times, or a class if the clone is expanded.

. | TRBJ2-5 | . | TRBV6-2/TRBV6-3 | CASSYPQETQYF | TGTGCCAGCAGTTACCCTCAAGAGACCCAGTACTTC
. | TRBJ2-5 | TRBD1 | TRBV23-1 | CASSHPADRGPETQYF | TGCGCCAGCAGTCACCCGGCCGACAGGGGGCCAGAGACCCAGTACTTC
. | TRBJ1-2 | . | TRBV2 | CASSEGSGLGYTF | TGTGCCAGCAGTGAAGGTTCAGGGCTTGGCTACACCTTC
. | TRBJ2-7 | . | TRBV6-2/TRBV6-3 | CASSYFDGTAGYEQYF | TGTGCCAGCAGTTACTTCGATGGGACAGCGGGCTACGAGCAGTACTTC
. | TRBJ2-2 | TRBD1 | TRBV5-1 | CASSDRDRVAGELFF | TGCGCCAGCAGCGACCGGGACAGGGTTGCCGGGGAGCTGTTTTTT
. | TRBJ2-1 | . | TRBV5-6 | CASSLGSGVYYNEQFF | TGTGCCAGCAGCTTGGGGTCGGGAGTATACTACAATGAGCAGTTCTTC
. | TRBJ1-1 | TRBD1 | TRBV6-7 | CASNEGAGGIIEAFF | TGTGCCAGCAATGAAGGGGCAGGGGGGATAATTGAAGCTTTCTTT
. | TRBJ1-6 | . | TRBV7-2 | CASSLRGRSPLHF | TGTGCCAGCAGCTTACGGGGTAGATCACCCCTCCACTTT
. | TRBJ2-7 | . | TRBV30 | CAWGGDPAYEQYF | TGTGCCTGGGGGGGAGACCCCGCCTACGAGCAGTACTTC
once | TRBJ1-1 | . | TRBV7-8 | CASRYSVGDTEAFF | TGTGCCAGCAGATATTCAGTAGGGGACACTGAAGCTTTCTTT
. | TRBJ1-6 | TRBD1 | TRBV2 | CASGSRDRGRSPLHF | TGTGCCAGCGGGAGCCGGGACAGGGGACGTTCACCCCTCCACTTT
. | TRBJ2-3 | . | TRBV9 | CASSVRGGTDTQYF | TGTGCCAGCAGCGTACGAGGGGGAACAGATACGCAGTATTTT
. | TRBJ2-7 | TRBD2 | TRBV28 | CASSSSSGRAFEQYF | TGTGCCAGCAGTTCATCTAGCGGGAGGGCCTTCGAGCAGTACTTC
. | TRBJ2-1 | . | TRBV20-1 | CSASPAGVPQFF | TGCAGTGCTAGTCCGGCAGGGGTGCCCCAGTTCTTC
. | TRBJ2-7 | TRBD2 | TRBV28 | CASQTGTSGTYEQYF | TGTGCCAGCCAAACCGGGACTAGCGGGACCTACGAGCAGTACTTC
. | TRBJ2-3 | TRBD2 | TRBV6-5 | CASSRGLAADTQYF | TGTGCCAGCAGTAGGGGACTAGCGGCAGATACGCAGTATTTT
. | TRBJ1-2 | . | TRBV5-6 | CASSSTGSWGYTF | TGTGCCAGCAGCTCCACAGGTTCTTGGGGCTACACCTTC
. | TRBJ1-4 | . | TRBV28 | CASSKTGIANEKLFF | TGTGCCAGCAGTAAAACAGGGATAGCTAATGAAAAACTGTTTTTT
. | TRBJ1-1 | . | TRBV21-1 | CASSSSDRLNTEAFF | TGTGCCAGCAGCTCCTCGGACAGACTGAACACTGAAGCTTTCTTT
once | TRBJ2-2 | . | TRBV6-5 | CASSQGRDTGELFF | TGTGCCAGCAGCCAGGGGCGCGACACCGGGGAGCTGTTTTTT
. | TRBJ2-7 | . | TRBV6-5 | CASSYRYEQYF | TGTGCCAGCAGTTACCGGTATGAGCAGTACTTC
few | TRBJ2-7 | . | TRBV7-3 | CASSIPSYEQYF | TGTGCCAGCAGCATACCTAGCTACGAGCAGTACTTC
. | TRBJ2-7 | TRBD1 | TRBV28 | CASSFSGTGGSYEQYF | TGTGCCAGCAGTTTTTCCGGGACAGGGGGGTCCTACGAGCAGTACTTC
. | TRBJ2-1 | TRBD1 | TRBV18 | CASSHRDRGDHEQFF | TGTGCCAGCTCGCACCGGGACAGGGGTGACCATGAGCAGTTCTTC
. | TRBJ1-6 | TRBD1 | TRBV28 | CASSLFRTGDSPLHF | TGTGCCAGCAGTTTATTTAGGACAGGGGATTCACCCCTCCACTTT
. | TRBJ1-1 | TRBD1 | TRBV5-1 | CASSLGQGATEAFF | TGCGCCAGCAGCTTGGGGCAGGGGGCGACTGAAGCTTTCTTT
. | TRBJ1-5 | TRBD1 | TRBV24-1 | CATSDPGQELQHF | TGTGCCACCAGTGACCCCGGACAGGAGCTCCAGCATTTT
. | TRBJ2-5 | . | TRBV28 | CASSFLGRQETQYF | TGTGCCAGCAGTTTTTTGGGGCGGCAAGAGACCCAGTACTTC
. | TRBJ1-1 | . | TRBV2 | CATRQPMNTEAFF | TGTGCCACCCGACAGCCAATGAACACTGAAGCTTTCTTT
. | TRBJ2-7 | TRBD2 | TRBV2 | CASREQTSGNYEQYF | TGTGCCAGCAGGGAACAGACTAGCGGGAATTACGAGCAGTACTTC
. | TRBJ2-6 | TRBD1 | TRBV7-9 | CASSLYPGRGLTGANVLTF | TGTGCCAGCAGCTTATACCCGGGCAGGGGGCTGACTGGGGCCAACGTCCTGACTTTC
. | TRBJ2-5 | . | TRBV10-3 | CAISEFRGQETQYF | TGTGCCATCAGTGAGTTTAGGGGGCAAGAGACCCAGTACTTC
. | TRBJ1-5 | TRBD1 | TRBV6-5 | CASSFQGAEQPQHF | TGTGCCAGCAGTTTTCAGGGGGCGGAACAGCCCCAGCATTTT
. | TRBJ2-1 | . | TRBV7-8 | CASSLRGSYNEQFF | TGTGCCAGCAGCCTACGGGGCTCCTACAATGAGCAGTTCTTC
. | TRBJ1-6 | . | TRBV4-3 | CASSQEAHNSPLHF | TGCGCCAGCAGCCAAGAAGCCCATAATTCACCCCTCCACTTT
. | TRBJ2-5 | . | TRBV6-5 | CASSYSRRGETQYF | TGTGCCAGCAGTTATTCCCGGAGAGGGGAGACCCAGTACTTC
. | TRBJ2-7 | . | TRBV6-5 | CASSQTHSYEQYF | TGTGCCAGCAGTCAAACACACTCCTACGAGCAGTACTTC
. | TRBJ2-7 | . | TRBV3-1/TRBV3-2 | CASSQASGPYEQYF | TGTGCCAGCAGCCAAGCCAGCGGCCCTTACGAGCAGTACTTC
few | TRBJ1-4 | TRBD1 | TRBV28 | CASSQGGTNEKLFF | TGTGCCAGCAGTCAAGGGGGCACTAATGAAAAACTGTTTTTT
. | TRBJ2-1 | . | TRBV10-1 | CASSDGGRATSLNEQFF | TGCGCCAGCAGTGATGGAGGAAGGGCAACCTCGCTCAATGAGCAGTTCTTC
. | TRBJ1-4 | . | TRBV6-6 | CASGGGRNEKLFF | TGTGCCAGCGGGGGGGGCCGGAATGAAAAACTGTTTTTT